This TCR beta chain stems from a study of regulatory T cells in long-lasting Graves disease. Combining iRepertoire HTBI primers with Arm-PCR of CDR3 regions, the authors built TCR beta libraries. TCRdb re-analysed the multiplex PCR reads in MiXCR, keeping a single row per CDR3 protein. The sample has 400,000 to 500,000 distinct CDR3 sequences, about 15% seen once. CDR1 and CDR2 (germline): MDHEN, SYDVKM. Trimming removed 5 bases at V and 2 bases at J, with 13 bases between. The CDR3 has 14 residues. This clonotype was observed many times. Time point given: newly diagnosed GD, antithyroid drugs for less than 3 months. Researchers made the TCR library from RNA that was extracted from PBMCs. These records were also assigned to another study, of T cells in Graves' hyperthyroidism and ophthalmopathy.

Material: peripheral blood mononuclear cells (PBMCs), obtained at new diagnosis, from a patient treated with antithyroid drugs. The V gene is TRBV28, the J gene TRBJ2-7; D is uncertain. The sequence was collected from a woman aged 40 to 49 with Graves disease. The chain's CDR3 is CASSLRTPPYEQYF. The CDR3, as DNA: TGTGCCAGCAGTCTCAGGACCCCACCCTACGAGCAGTACTTC.